The 28 T cell receptor beta chains below were found in one sample sequenced in a study of T cells in localized non-small cell lung cancer. Clones were read by immunoSEQ multiplex PCR, and TCRdb kept only the in-frame ones, dropping some. The sample includes about 59,000 clones, roughly nine tenths seen only once; the top ten take roughly 21%. The sequenced sample was peripheral blood, obtained before any cancer treatment. These TCRs come from a man aged 35-75 years with stage I lung adenocarcinoma.

The rearrangement links TRBV30 to TRBJ2-5; D may correspond to TRBD1 or TRBD2 (5 bases each). This CDR3 contains 17 residues. V lost 2 bases, J lost 1 base, and 20 bases lay in between. Per the germline V gene, CDR1 is GTSNPN and CDR2 is SVGIG (reference sequence). The CDR3 here is CAWSSPLRGGGQETQYF. The CDR3 DNA follows: TGTGCCTGGAGTTCCCCGCTGAGGGGCGGCGGCCAAGAGACCCAGTACTTC.

The J gene is TRBJ2-3, the V gene TRBV18, with D perhaps TRBD1 (6 bases). The CDR3 covers 15 residues. Germline CDR1 is KGHSH and CDR2 is LQKENI. V was trimmed by 4 bases and J by 0 bases, leaving 11 bases between them. The CDR3 sequence is CASSLRTASTDTQYF. CDR3 coding DNA: TGTGCCAGCTCACTGCGGACAGCTAGCACAGATACGCAGTATTTT.

The chain combines TRBV2 with TRBJ2-3, with 7 bases lining up with TRBD2. The junction had 6 bases not matched to a gene; V was cut back by 5 bases and J by 1 base. Germline CDR1 is SNHLY and CDR2 is FYNNEI. The length of the CDR3 is 15 residues. The CDR3 nucleotides are TGTGCCAGCAGTCAGACTAGCAGCCGCACAGATACGCAGTATTTT. Its translation is CASSQTSSRTDTQYF.

This clone was observed once. The chain uses TRBV6-1 and TRBJ2-5; D not resolved. The CDR3 consists of 13 residues. Germline values: CDR1 MNHNS, CDR2 SASEGT. The germline V and J ends were trimmed by 3 bases and 0 bases, with 5 bases remaining between them. This CDR3 reads CASSERYQETQYF. CDR3 in DNA: TGTGCCAGCAGTGAGAGGTACCAAGAGACCCAGTACTTC.

As concerns this clone: One junction end disagrees with the germline gene, perhaps due to a read error. The V call is TRBV5-7, the J call TRBJ2-7; D tentatively fits TRBD1 or TRBD2 (6 bases each). TRBV5-7 is placed among ORFs of uncertain function. The CDR3 totals 13 residues. The CDR3 bases are TGCGCCAGCAGCTGGGGGGACACCCACGAGCAGTACTTC. This translates into CASSWGDTHEQYF.

This rearrangement joins TRBV10-3 to TRBJ1-5; D is undetermined. Germline values: CDR1 ENHRY, CDR2 SYGVKD. The CDR3 spans 14 residues. Trimming pared 0 bases from V and 4 bases from J, leaving 7 bases between. The CDR3 sequence: CAISESTGNQPQHF. DNA for the CDR3: TGTGCCATCAGTGAGTCGACGGGTAATCAGCCCCAGCATTTT.

This rearrangement joins TRBV5-4 to TRBJ1-2; 8 bases map to TRBD1. The trim removed 5 bases at V and 3 bases at J, leaving 12 bases unmatched. The CDR3 loop spans 16 amino acids. Germline V gene data show CDR1 as SGHNT and CDR2 as YYREEE (reference sequence). The CDR3 protein is CASSFGPGQEYYGYTF. The DNA for the CDR3 is TGTGCCAGCAGTTTTGGCCCGGGACAGGAATACTATGGCTACACCTTC.

This sequence joins TRBV9 and TRBJ2-1; 7 bases map to TRBD2. Germline trimming cut 3 bases from V and 3 bases from J; bases unmatched to any gene: 6. Germline CDR1 reads SGDLS; CDR2 reads YYNGEE. The CDR3 contains 15 residues. CDR3 coding DNA: TGTGCCAGCAGCGACCGGACTAGAGACTACAATGAGCAGTTCTTC. It is translated as CASSDRTRDYNEQFF.

V usage is TRBV13 and J usage is TRBJ2-7; no reliable D call. Deletions cut 8 bases from V and 3 bases from J, with 8 bases between. The CDR3 consists of 11 residues. The germline CDR1 and CDR2 sequences are PRHDT and FYEKMQ (reference sequence). The CDR3 nucleotides are TGTGCCAGCTATGACGGCTACGAGCAGTACTTC. Protein: CASYDGYEQYF. The variable domain in full, completed from reference TRBV13 and TRBJ2-7, reads AAGVIQSPRHLIKEKRETATLKCYPIPRHDTVYWYQQGPGQDPQFLISFYEKMQSDKGSIPDRFSAQQFSDYHSELNMSSLELGDSALYFCASYDGYEQYFGPGTRLTVT.

The chain carries TRBV27 and TRBJ1-1, with a possible D match to TRBD1 (5 bases). The CDR3 spans 15 residues. CDR1 is MNHEY and CDR2 is SMNVEV in the germline V gene (reference sequence). V was trimmed by 5 bases and J by 0 bases, leaving 13 bases between them. CDR3 DNA: TGTGCCAGCAGTCTTACCGGGACTGTGAACACTGAAGCTTTCTTT. Translating gives CASSLTGTVNTEAFF.

The chain links TRBV29-1 to TRBJ2-2; unclear D gene. Trimming left V 0 bases short and J 5 bases short, with 10 bases between. CDR1 is SQVTM and CDR2 is ANQGSEA in the germline V gene. CDR3 length: 14 amino acids. The CDR3 DNA reads as TGCAGCGTTGAAGAAGTGATGGGGACCGGGGAGCTGTTTTTT. Its protein product is CSVEEVMGTGELFF.

The chain couples TRBV27 to TRBJ2-7; TRBD2 matches at 8 bases. J gave up 7 bases and V 4 bases, and 6 bases lay outside the gene matches. CDR3 length: 13 amino acids. From germline, CDR1 is MNHEY and CDR2 SMNVEV (reference sequence). CDR3 in DNA: TGTGCCAGCAGTTCGGGGGGGGTTAAGGAGCAGTACTTC. Protein sequence: CASSSGGVKEQYF.

The chain is built from TRBV11-2 and TRBJ2-5; possibly TRBD1 or TRBD2 for D (5 bases each). CDR3 length: 13 residues. Looked up from germline, CDR1 is SGHAT and CDR2 is FQNNGV. The V and J ends lost 5 bases and 9 bases respectively, with 16 bases between them. The CDR3 reads CASSQGRPGAQYF. CDR3 nucleotides: TGTGCCAGCAGCCAGGGACGGCCCGGGGCCCAGTACTTC.

The CDR3 coding sequence is TGCAGCTGCCGGGATTACACTGAAGCTTTCTTT. Its translation is CSCRDYTEAFF. This chain connects TRBV29-1 to TRBJ1-1; D not resolved. The ends were cut back, 8 bases at V and 3 bases at J, with 10 bases in the middle. Per germline, CDR1 SQVTM and CDR2 ANQGSEA. CDR3 length: 11 amino acids.

The gene calls are TRBV2 and TRBJ2-5; D unresolved. Per germline, CDR1 SNHLY and CDR2 FYNNEI. The CDR3 runs 11 residues. Trimming pared 3 bases from V and 5 bases from J, leaving 4 bases between. CDR3 nucleotides: TGTGCCAGCAGTGATTTCGAGACCCAGTACTTC. Protein: CASSDFETQYF.

This chain uses TRBV25-1 with TRBJ2-7; the D gene is possibly TRBD2 (6 bases). Germline CDR1 is MGHDK and CDR2 is SYGVNS. The CDR3 totals 15 residues. The V end lost 6 bases, the J end lost 7 bases, and 22 bases lay between the germline ends. The CDR3 DNA reads TGTGCCAGCAGGGGAACCGGGAGAGGTTCGGGGGAGCAGTACTTC. This translates into CASRGTGRGSGEQYF.

This sequence joins TRBV5-1 and TRBJ2-5; D might be TRBD2 (6 bases). The germline gives CDR1 SGHRS, CDR2 YFSETQ. This CDR3 comprises 14 residues. The V end lost 7 bases, the J end lost 2 bases, and 15 bases lay between the germline ends. CDR3 sequence (DNA): TGCGCCAGCGGTGGGGCTAGCGCTCAAGAGACCCAGTACTTC. Amino acids: CASGGASAQETQYF. The complete variable domain, with remaining parts taken from reference TRBV5-1 and TRBJ2-5, reads KAGVTQTPRYLIKTRGQQVTLSCSPISGHRSVSWYQQTPGQGLQFLFEYFSETQRNKGNFPGRFSGRQFSNSRSEMNVSTLELGDSALYLCASGGASAQETQYFGPGTRLLVL.

The V and J genes are TRBV23-1 and TRBJ1-1, with D unresolved. TRBV23-1 is classed as an ORF, of uncertain function. V was cut by 9 bases and J by 2 bases, with 19 bases left in between. The CDR3 sequence is 15 residues long. The DNA of the CDR3 is TGCGCCAGAGTCAATCGCGGCAGGAATAACACTGAAGCTTTCTTT. This gives the protein CARVNRGRNNTEAFF.

The V call is TRBV19, the J call TRBJ2-5; D tentatively fits TRBD1 or TRBD2 (6 bases each). This CDR3 has 14 amino acids. Germline V gene lookup returns CDR1 LNHDA and CDR2 SQIVND (reference sequence). V lost 1 base and J lost 5, with 11 bases in between. DNA for the CDR3: TGTGCCAGTAGTATAGGTGGGGGGCTGGAGACCCAGTACTTC. Translation: CASSIGGGLETQYF.

The V and J genes are TRBV28 and TRBJ1-5; D possibly corresponds to TRBD1 (5 bases). The germline CDR1 and CDR2 sequences are MDHEN and SYDVKM. This CDR3 has 13 residues. Trimming stripped 6 bases from V and 4 bases from J, with 10 bases between. The CDR3 DNA sequence: TGTGCCAGCAGGCCCCGGGGGAATCAGCCCCAGCATTTT. Residues: CASRPRGNQPQHF.

The V call is TRBV7-8, the J call TRBJ1-5; no firm D call. Germline loops: CDR1 SGHVS, CDR2 FQNEAQ. The CDR3 loop spans 14 amino acids. V was cut by 0 bases and J by 1 base, with 4 bases left in between. This CDR3 is CASSLAKSNQPQHF. CDR3 DNA: TGTGCCAGCAGCTTAGCCAAAAGCAATCAGCCCCAGCATTTT.

CDR3 region: CASSFSSGANVLTF. CDR3 DNA: TGTGCCAGCAGTTTTTCTTCTGGGGCCAACGTCCTGACTTTC. The gene calls are TRBV28 and TRBJ2-6; D is undetermined. The length of the CDR3 is 14 residues. V lost 3 bases and J 1 base, leaving 4 bases between the germline ends. CDR1 is MDHEN, CDR2 SYDVKM, per germline.

The V call is TRBV5-1, the J call TRBJ2-7; tentatively, D is TRBD1 or TRBD2 (5 bases each). Looked up from germline, CDR1 is SGHRS and CDR2 is YFSETQ. With 1 base removed from V and 5 bases from J, the gap between germline ends came to 10 bases. The CDR3 length is 13 residues. CDR3 amino acids: CASSLFWGNEQYF. The CDR3 nucleotides read TGCGCCAGCAGCTTGTTTTGGGGGAACGAGCAGTACTTC. Full variable domain (outside the CDR3, taken from reference TRBV5-1 and TRBJ2-7): KAGVTQTPRYLIKTRGQQVTLSCSPISGHRSVSWYQQTPGQGLQFLFEYFSETQRNKGNFPGRFSGRQFSNSRSEMNVSTLELGDSALYLCASSLFWGNEQYFGPGTRLTVT.

The rearrangement uses TRBV11-2 and TRBJ1-2, with D possibly TRBD1 on 5 matching bases. CDR3 length: 15 amino acids. Germline V gene data show CDR1 as SGHAT and CDR2 as FQNNGV. V lost 5 bases, J lost 2 bases, and 15 bases lay in between. CDR3 sequence reads: CASSGTRGRNYGYTF. The DNA of the CDR3 is TGTGCCAGCAGCGGTACTAGGGGACGCAACTATGGCTACACCTTC.

V gene TRBV28 combines with J gene TRBJ2-1; possible D gene TRBD2, 7 bases. The V gene's germline CDR1 is MDHEN and CDR2 SYDVKM. CDR3 length: 16 residues. Between the trimmed V and J ends, which lost 6 bases and 5 bases, there was a span of 20 bases. CDR3 residues: CASRRRSGGRHNEQFF. CDR3 nucleotides: TGTGCCAGCAGGCGACGATCGGGGGGCCGCCACAATGAGCAGTTCTTC.

The J gene is TRBJ1-2, the V gene TRBV7-9; a possible D gene is TRBD1 (5 bases). CDR3 size: 14 residues. The V end was cut by 8 bases, the J end by 2 bases, with 15 bases between. From germline, CDR1 is SEHNR and CDR2 FQNEAQ (reference sequence). The CDR3 is CASQAGTGNYGYTF. The CDR3 DNA reads TGTGCCAGCCAGGCGGGGACGGGAAACTATGGCTACACCTTC.

The chain uses TRBV29-1 and TRBJ2-7; 11 bases map to TRBD2. Losses at the gene ends were 2 bases for V and 0 bases for J; bases not matched to a gene: 3. The germline V gene has CDR1 SQVTM and CDR2 ANQGSEA. The CDR3 is made up of 15 amino acids. In DNA, the CDR3 is TGCAGCGTTGAACTAGCGGGAGGAGGCTCCTACGAGCAGTACTTC. As protein: CSVELAGGGSYEQYF.

The rearrangement links TRBV5-5 to TRBJ1-4, with D perhaps TRBD1 (6 bases). Germline V gives CDR1 SGHKS, CDR2 YYEKEE (reference sequence). The CDR3 totals 17 residues. The V and J ends lost 3 bases and 0 bases respectively, with 15 bases between them. DNA for the CDR3: TGTGCCAGCAGCTCGTACCGGGACACTGCAACTAATGAAAAACTGTTTTTT. This gives the protein CASSSYRDTATNEKLFF. Using reference TRBV5-5 and TRBJ1-4 for the parts outside the CDR3, the full variable domain is DAGVTQSPTHLIKTRGQQVTLRCSPISGHKSVSWYQQVLGQGPQFIFQYYEKEERGRGNFPDRFSARQFPNYSSELNVNALLLGDSALYLCASSSYRDTATNEKLFFGSGTQLSVL.